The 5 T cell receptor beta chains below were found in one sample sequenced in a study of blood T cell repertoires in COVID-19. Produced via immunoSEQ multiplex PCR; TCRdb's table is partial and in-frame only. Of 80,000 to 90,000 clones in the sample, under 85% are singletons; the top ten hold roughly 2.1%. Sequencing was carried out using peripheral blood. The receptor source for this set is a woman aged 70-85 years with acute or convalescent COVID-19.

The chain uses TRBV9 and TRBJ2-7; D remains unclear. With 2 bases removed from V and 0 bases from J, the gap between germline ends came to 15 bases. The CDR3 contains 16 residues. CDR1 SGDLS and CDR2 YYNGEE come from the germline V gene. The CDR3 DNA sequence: TGTGCCAGCAGCGTGAATAGCAAGCACCTCTCCTACGAGCAGTACTTC. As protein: CASSVNSKHLSYEQYF.

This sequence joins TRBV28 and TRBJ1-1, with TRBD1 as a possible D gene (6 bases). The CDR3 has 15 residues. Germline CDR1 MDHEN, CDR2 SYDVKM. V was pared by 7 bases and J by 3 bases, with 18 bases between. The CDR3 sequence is CASNIPGETDTEAFF. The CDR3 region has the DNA TGTGCCAGCAATATACCAGGGGAAACCGACACTGAAGCTTTCTTT.

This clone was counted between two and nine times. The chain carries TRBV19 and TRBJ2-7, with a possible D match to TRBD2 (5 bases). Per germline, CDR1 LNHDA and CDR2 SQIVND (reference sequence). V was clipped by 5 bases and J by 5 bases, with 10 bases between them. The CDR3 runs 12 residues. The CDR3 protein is CASSRDYNEQYF. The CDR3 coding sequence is TGTGCCAGTAGTCGCGACTACAACGAGCAGTACTTC.

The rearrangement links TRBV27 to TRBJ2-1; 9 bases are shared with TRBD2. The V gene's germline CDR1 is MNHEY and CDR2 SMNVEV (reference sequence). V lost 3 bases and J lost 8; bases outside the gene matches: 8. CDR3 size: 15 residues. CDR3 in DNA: TGTGCCAGCAGTTTTCGAGCGGGGGGCCCTTATGAGCAGTTCTTC. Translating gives CASSFRAGGPYEQFF.

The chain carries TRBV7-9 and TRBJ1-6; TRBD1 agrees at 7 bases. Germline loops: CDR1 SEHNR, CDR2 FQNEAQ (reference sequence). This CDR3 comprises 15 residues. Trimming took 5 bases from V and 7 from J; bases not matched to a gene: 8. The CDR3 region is CASSGRDSRNSPLHF. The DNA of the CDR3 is TGTGCCAGCAGCGGTCGGGACAGTAGAAATTCACCCCTCCACTTT.